This T cell receptor beta chain stems from a study of T cell changes during pregnancy in multiple sclerosis (dated by TCRdb to 2018 to 2020). In the study overall: In women with multiple sclerosis, the researchers looked at how the T cell repertoire shifted as pregnancy progressed.

V is trimmed back by 5 bases and J by 7 bases, and the junction contains 7 bases that no gene match accounts for. The CDR3 starts with the cysteine, ends with the phenylalanine, and has 15 residues. Left in the record is the CDR3 DNA by itself, 45 bases read in frame from the first base. As encoded in the germline V gene, CDR1 is SGHVS while CDR2 is FQNEAQ. Library method: the immunoSEQ multiplex PCR assay. TCRdb limited this immuneACCESS table to in-frame rearrangements with V and J called. A share of clones is missing; checked studies link under half to unresolved V genes, and the rest is unexplained. A total of 60,000 or so clones appear in this sample, 75% to 95% of them only once. Jointly, the top ten make up nearly 0.5% of the sample. A single count supports this clone. No cognate antigen has been identified for it. Base qualities are not provided; no much larger clone lies one nucleotide away.

The sequencing used CD4+ T cells from peripheral blood mononuclear cells, collected after pregnancy. The V and J segments used are TRBV7-8 and TRBJ1-4; the junction holds 10 bases that match TRBD1. The receptor's source is a female donor in good health, enrolled as a control in a pregnancy study. The base sequence is TGTGCCAGCAGCCCGACAGGGGGCGCAGGTGAAAAACTGTTTTTT. Its protein is CASSPTGGAGEKLFF.